This TCR beta chain was observed in a study of T cells in Graves' hyperthyroidism and ophthalmopathy. As for the study in general: The blood sample was taken at first diagnosis, before treatment began. Overall study results and limits: Blood samples included most of the expanded thyroid clonotypes exceeding 0.001.

With a duration under 2 months, the hyperthyroidism was newly diagnosed in patients aged 18 to 65. The CDR3 is 15 amino acids. V lost 4 bases to trimming and J lost 4 bases, with 14 bases between them. Note on this clonotype: Antigen: not known.

The investigators amplified TCR beta CDR3 regions from RNA transcripts. A set of HTBI primers served as the primers for a first-round RT-PCR of the TCR CDR3. TCRdb re-derived calls from the multiplex PCR reads in MiXCR, one entry per CDR3 protein. This table has 150,000 to 200,000 distinct CDR3 sequences, about 15% appearing once. The J gene is TRBJ1-3, the V gene TRBV12-3 or TRBV12-4, with D perhaps TRBD1 (6 bases). What was sequenced was blood. The clonotype comes from a woman aged 45-65 years with Graves' hyperthyroidism. The CDR3 is CASSSRGLGGNTIYF. In DNA, the CDR3 is TGTGCCAGCAGTTCCAGGGGTTTGGGGGGAAACACCATATATTTT.